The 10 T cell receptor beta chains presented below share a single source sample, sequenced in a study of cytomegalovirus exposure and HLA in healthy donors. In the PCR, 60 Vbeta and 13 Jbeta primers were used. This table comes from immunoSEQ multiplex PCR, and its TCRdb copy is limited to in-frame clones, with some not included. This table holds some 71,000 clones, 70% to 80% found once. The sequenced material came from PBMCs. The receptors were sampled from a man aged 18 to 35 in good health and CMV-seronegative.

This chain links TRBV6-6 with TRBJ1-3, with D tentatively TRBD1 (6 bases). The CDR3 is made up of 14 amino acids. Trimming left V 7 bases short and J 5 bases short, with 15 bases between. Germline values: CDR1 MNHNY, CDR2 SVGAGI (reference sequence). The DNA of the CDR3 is TGTGCCAGCACGATGGAGGGGGGGAGAAACACCATATATTTT. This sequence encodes CASTMEGGRNTIYF.

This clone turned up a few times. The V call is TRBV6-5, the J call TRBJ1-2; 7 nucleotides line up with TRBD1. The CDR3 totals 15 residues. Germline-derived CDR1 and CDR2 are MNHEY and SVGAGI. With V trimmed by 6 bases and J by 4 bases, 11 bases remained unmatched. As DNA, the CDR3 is TGTGCCAGCAGCGGCGATTGGGGGACAGTCTATGGCTACACCTTC. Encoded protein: CASSGDWGTVYGYTF.

CDR3 protein: CASSFQGREDTEAFF. The CDR3, as DNA: TGTGCCAGCAGCTTTCAGGGCAGGGAGGACACTGAAGCTTTCTTT. The rearrangement uses TRBV11-1 and TRBJ1-1, with D possibly being TRBD1 (5 bases). The V gene lost 3 bases and the J gene lost 3 bases, with 14 bases spanning the gap. The germline CDR1 and CDR2 sequences are SGHAT and FQDESV (reference sequence). The CDR3 runs 15 residues.

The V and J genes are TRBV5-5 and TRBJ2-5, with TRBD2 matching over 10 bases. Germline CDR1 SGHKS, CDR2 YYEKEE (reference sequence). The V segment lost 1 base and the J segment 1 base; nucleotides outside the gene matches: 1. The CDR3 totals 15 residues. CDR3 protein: CASSLLAGAQETQYF. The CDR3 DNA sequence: TGTGCCAGCAGCTTGCTAGCGGGGGCCCAAGAGACCCAGTACTTC.

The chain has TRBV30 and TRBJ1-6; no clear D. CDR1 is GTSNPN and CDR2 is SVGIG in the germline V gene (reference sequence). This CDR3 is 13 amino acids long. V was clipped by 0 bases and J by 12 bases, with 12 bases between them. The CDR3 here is CAWSVQRGVPLHF. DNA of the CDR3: TGTGCCTGGAGTGTACAACGCGGAGTACCCCTCCACTTT.

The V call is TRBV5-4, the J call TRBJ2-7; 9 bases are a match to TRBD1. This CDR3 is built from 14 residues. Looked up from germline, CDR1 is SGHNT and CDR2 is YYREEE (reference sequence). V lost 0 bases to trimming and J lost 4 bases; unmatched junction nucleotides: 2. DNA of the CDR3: TGTGCCAGCAGCTTGGACGGGACAGGGTACGAGCAGTACTTC. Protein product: CASSLDGTGYEQYF. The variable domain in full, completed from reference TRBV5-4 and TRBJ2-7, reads ETGVTQSPTHLIKTRGQQVTLRCSSQSGHNTVSWYQQALGQGPQFIFQYYREEENGRGNFPPRFSGLQFPNYSSELNVNALELDDSALYLCASSLDGTGYEQYFGPGTRLTVT.

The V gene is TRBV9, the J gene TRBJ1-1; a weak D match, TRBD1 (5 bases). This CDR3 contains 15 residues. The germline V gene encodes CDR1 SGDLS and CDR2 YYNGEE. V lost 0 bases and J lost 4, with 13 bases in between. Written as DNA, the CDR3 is TGTGCCAGCAGCGTAGGAACAGGTAGGATCACTGAAGCTTTCTTT. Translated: CASSVGTGRITEAFF.

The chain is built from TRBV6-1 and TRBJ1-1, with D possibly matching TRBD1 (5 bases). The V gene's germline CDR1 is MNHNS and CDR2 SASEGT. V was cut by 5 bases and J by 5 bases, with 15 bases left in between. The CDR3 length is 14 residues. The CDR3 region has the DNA TGTGCCAGCAGTCTTAATGGACAAAATACTGAAGCTTTCTTT. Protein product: CASSLNGQNTEAFF.

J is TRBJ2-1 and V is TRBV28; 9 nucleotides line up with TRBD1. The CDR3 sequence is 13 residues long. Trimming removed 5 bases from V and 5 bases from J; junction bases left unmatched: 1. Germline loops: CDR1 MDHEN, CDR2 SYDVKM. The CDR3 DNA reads TGTGCCAGCAGTCGGACAGGGGACAATGAGCAGTTCTTC. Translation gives CASSRTGDNEQFF.

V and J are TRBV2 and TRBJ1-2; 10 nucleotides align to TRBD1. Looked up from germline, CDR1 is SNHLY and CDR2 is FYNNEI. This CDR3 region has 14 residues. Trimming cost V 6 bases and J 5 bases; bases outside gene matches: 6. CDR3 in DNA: TGTGCCAGCAGATCGACAGGGGGCTCATATGGCTACACCTTC. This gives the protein CASRSTGGSYGYTF.